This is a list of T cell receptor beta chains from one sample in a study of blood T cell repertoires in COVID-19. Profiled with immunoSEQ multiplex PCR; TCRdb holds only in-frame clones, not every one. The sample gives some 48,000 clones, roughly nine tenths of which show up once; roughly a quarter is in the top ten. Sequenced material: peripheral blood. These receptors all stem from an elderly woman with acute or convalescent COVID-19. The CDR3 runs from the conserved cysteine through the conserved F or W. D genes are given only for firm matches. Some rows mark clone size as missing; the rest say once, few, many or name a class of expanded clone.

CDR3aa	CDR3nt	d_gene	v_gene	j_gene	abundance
CASSSPGEGFSEKLFF	TGTGCCAGCAGTTCTCCCGGGGAGGGCTTTAGTGAAAAACTGTTTTTT	NA	TRBV6-2/TRBV6-3	TRBJ1-4	NA
CARTGTGWVITEAFF	TGCGCCAGAACCGGGACAGGGTGGGTTATCACTGAAGCTTTCTTT	TRBD1	TRBV10-1	TRBJ1-1	few
CASSFPGTSGRTDTQYF	TGTGCCAGCAGTTTCCCCGGGACTAGCGGTCGCACAGATACGCAGTATTTT	TRBD2	TRBV28	TRBJ2-3	NA
CASSPWGGTTEAFF	TGTGCCAGCTCACCCTGGGGCGGGACCACTGAAGCTTTCTTT	NA	TRBV18	TRBJ1-1	NA
CASSGPGTGAIYGYTF	TGTGCCAGCAGTGGTCCCGGGACAGGGGCAATCTATGGCTACACCTTC	TRBD1	TRBV25-1	TRBJ1-2	NA
CAGGRENSYEQYF	TGTGCAGGGGGCAGGGAGAACTCCTACGAGCAGTACTTC	TRBD1	TRBV30	TRBJ2-7	NA
CASSLELAGGYEQYF	TGCGCCAGCAGCTTGGAGCTAGCGGGGGGTTACGAGCAGTACTTC	TRBD2	TRBV5-1	TRBJ2-7	NA
CASSLETGRTLEQYF	TGCGCCAGCAGCTTGGAGACAGGGCGAACACTCGAGCAGTACTTC	TRBD1	TRBV5-1	TRBJ2-7	once
CASSGGQGAYGEAFF	TGTGCCAGCAGCGGAGGACAGGGGGCTTACGGTGAAGCTTTCTTT	TRBD1	TRBV9	TRBJ1-1	NA
CASSRFVLRGETQYF	TGCGCCAGCAGCCGGTTCGTCCTAAGGGGGGAGACCCAGTACTTC	NA	TRBV4-1	TRBJ2-5	NA
CASSFSITSGANVLTF	TGTGCCAGCAGCTTTTCTATTACCTCTGGGGCCAACGTCCTGACTTTC	NA	TRBV7-9	TRBJ2-6	NA
CASSLVGGTNNYGYTF	TGTGCCAGCAGCTTAGTGGGTGGAACTAATAACTATGGCTACACCTTC	NA	TRBV7-8	TRBJ1-2	NA
CASSPERATDTQYF	TGTGCCAGCAGCCCCGAGAGAGCTACAGATACGCAGTATTTT	NA	TRBV7-2	TRBJ2-3	NA
CASSSGTGGHQPQHF	TGTGCCAGCAGTTCGGGGACAGGGGGGCATCAGCCCCAGCATTTT	TRBD1	TRBV6-2/TRBV6-3	TRBJ1-5	once
CASSESRGGGYTF	TGCGCCAGCAGTGAATCACGGGGAGGTGGCTACACCTTC	NA	TRBV10-1	TRBJ1-2	NA
CSVSEGQGVANYGYTF	TGCAGCGTATCAGAGGGGCAGGGGGTGGCTAACTATGGCTACACCTTC	TRBD1	TRBV29-1	TRBJ1-2	NA
CASSGTGSANTEAFF	TGTGCCAGCAGTGGGACAGGGAGCGCGAACACTGAAGCTTTCTTT	TRBD1	TRBV2	TRBJ1-1	NA
CAINGGYGYTF	TGTGCCATCAATGGCGGCTATGGCTACACCTTC	NA	TRBV10-3	TRBJ1-2	NA
CASSLAGGETQYF	TGCGCCAGCAGCTTGGCAGGGGGGGAGACCCAGTACTTC	NA	TRBV5-1	TRBJ2-5	NA
CASHGSWGHGEQYF	TGTGCCAGCCACGGGTCGTGGGGGCACGGTGAGCAGTACTTC	NA	TRBV28	TRBJ2-7	few
CASSSLAGSTGELFF	TGCGCCAGCAGCAGTCTAGCGGGGAGCACCGGGGAGCTGTTTTTT	TRBD2	TRBV10-1	TRBJ2-2	NA
CASSPDRGVKTQYF	TGTGCCAGCTCACCGGACAGGGGGGTGAAGACCCAGTACTTC	TRBD1	TRBV18	TRBJ2-5	NA
CASSYSTGWDQPQHF	TGTGCCAGCAGTTACTCGACGGGGTGGGATCAGCCCCAGCATTTT	NA	TRBV6-5	TRBJ1-5	NA
CASSQAVAGTGELFF	TGTGCCAGCAGCCAAGCGGTGGCAGGGACCGGGGAGCTGTTTTTT	NA	TRBV3-1/TRBV3-2	TRBJ2-2	NA
CASSQSLAGSSYNEQFF	TGTGCCAGCAGCCAATCTCTGGCAGGAAGCTCCTACAATGAGCAGTTCTTC	NA	TRBV16	TRBJ2-1	NA
CASIPGGMSSYNEQFF	TGTGCCAGTATCCCGGGGGGGATGAGCTCCTACAATGAGCAGTTCTTC	TRBD2	TRBV19	TRBJ2-1	NA